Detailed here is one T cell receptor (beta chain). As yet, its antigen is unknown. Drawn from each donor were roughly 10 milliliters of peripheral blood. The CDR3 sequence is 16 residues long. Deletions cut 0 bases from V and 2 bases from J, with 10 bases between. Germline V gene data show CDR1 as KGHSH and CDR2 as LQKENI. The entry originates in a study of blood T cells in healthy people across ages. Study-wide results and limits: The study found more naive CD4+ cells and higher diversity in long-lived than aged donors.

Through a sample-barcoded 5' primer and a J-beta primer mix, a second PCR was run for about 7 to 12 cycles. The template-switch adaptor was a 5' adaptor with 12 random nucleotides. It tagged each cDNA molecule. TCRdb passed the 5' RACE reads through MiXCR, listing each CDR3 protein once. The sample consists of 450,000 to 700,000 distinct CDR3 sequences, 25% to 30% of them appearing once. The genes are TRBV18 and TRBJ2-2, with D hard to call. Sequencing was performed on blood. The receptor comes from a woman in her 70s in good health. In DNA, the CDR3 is TGTGCCAGCTCACCACCGGCTACCTCTAACACCGGGGAGCTGTTTTTT. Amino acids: CASSPPATSNTGELFF.